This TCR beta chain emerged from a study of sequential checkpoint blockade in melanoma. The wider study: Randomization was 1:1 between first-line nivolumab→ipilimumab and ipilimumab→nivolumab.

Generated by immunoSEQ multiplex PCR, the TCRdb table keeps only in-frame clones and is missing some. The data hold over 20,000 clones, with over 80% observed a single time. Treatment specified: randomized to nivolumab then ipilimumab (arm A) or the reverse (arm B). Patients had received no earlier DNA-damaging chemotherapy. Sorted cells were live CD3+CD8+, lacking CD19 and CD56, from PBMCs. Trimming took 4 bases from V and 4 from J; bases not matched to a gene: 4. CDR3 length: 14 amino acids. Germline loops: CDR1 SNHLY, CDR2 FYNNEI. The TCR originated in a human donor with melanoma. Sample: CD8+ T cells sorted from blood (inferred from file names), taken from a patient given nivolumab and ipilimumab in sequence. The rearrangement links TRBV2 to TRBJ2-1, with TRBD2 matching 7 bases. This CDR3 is CASSGWGGYNEQFF. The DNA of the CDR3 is TGTGCCAGCAGTGGCTGGGGGGGGTACAATGAGCAGTTCTTC.